The 24 T cell receptor beta chains presented below share a single source sample, sequenced in a study of spatial heterogeneity in lung cancer (dated by TCRdb to about 2019). Study-level results and caveats: The tumor nonsynonymous mutation count correlated with the number of expanded alpha and beta TCRs within the tumor.

The time point label, as the study defines it: sample taken at primary tumor resection. These receptors have no identified antigens. Receptor libraries were prepared by 5' RACE. Sequencing was carried out with a NextSeq 500. The public reads were quality trimmed at Q25 with fastp and then assembled into clones with MiXCR by TCRdb, keeping productive beta chains. One record per CDR3 amino acid sequence lists the most common genes and DNA. The table for this sample lists some 9,900 distinct CDR3 sequences; 12% of them were counted only once. The biggest ten clones account for roughly 10% of the sample. The input for sequencing was lung tumor tissue, taken at surgery. Source of these receptors: a male donor with early-stage non-small cell lung cancer.

At least ten counts were recorded for this clonotype. V usage is TRBV28 and J usage is TRBJ2-7; D possibly corresponds to TRBD1 (6 bases). Per the germline V gene, CDR1 is MDHEN and CDR2 is SYDVKM. This CDR3 has 11 residues. V lost 5 bases to trimming and J lost 6 bases, with 8 bases between them. The CDR3 nucleotides read TGTGCCAGCAGTCAGGGGATCGAGCAGTACTTC. This sequence encodes CASSQGIEQYF. Combining the CDR3 with reference TRBV28 and TRBJ2-7 gives the whole variable domain DVKVTQSSRYLVKRTGEKVFLECVQDMDHENMFWYRQDPGLGLRLIYFSYDVKMKEKGDIPEGYSVSREKKERFSLILESASTNQTSMYLCASSQGIEQYFGPGTRLTVT.

Judged by abundance, this clonotype is medium-sized (0.01 to 0.1%). The chain links TRBV27 to TRBJ2-7; D ambiguous. CDR1 is MNHEY, CDR2 SMNVEV, per germline (reference sequence). This CDR3 contains 14 residues. The V and J ends lost 3 bases and 0 bases respectively, with 9 bases between them. In DNA, the CDR3 is TGTGCCAGCAGTTTCGGCCGGAGCTCCTACGAGCAGTACTTC. Its translation: CASSFGRSSYEQYF.

Ten or more counts support this clonotype. The V call is TRBV28, the J call TRBJ2-5; D perhaps matches TRBD1 (6 bases). Germline assignment: CDR1 MDHEN and CDR2 SYDVKM. The V end lost 6 bases, the J end lost 5 bases, and 13 bases lay between the germline ends. The CDR3 contains 13 residues. The DNA for the CDR3 is TGTGCCAGCAGGAAAGGCCAGGGGGAGACCCAGTACTTC. Residues: CASRKGQGETQYF.

This clonotype was recorded many times. V gene TRBV28 combines with J gene TRBJ1-1; TRBD1 matches at 9 bases. CDR3 length: 15 amino acids. Germline-derived CDR1 and CDR2 are MDHEN and SYDVKM. V shed 4 bases, J shed 7 bases, and the junction held 10 bases outside the gene matches. As DNA, the CDR3 is TGTGCCAGCAGTTCCTGGGGACAGGGAGCGGGTGAAGCTTTCTTT. Its translation is CASSSWGQGAGEAFF.

The chain combines TRBV4-2 with TRBJ1-2, with 7 bases identical to TRBD1. Germline CDR1 reads LGHNA; CDR2 reads YNFKEQ. V was clipped by 3 bases and J by 2 bases; unmatched bases: 6. This CDR3 has 15 residues. CDR3 sequence: CASSHGTAGNYGYTF. The CDR3 region has the DNA TGTGCCAGCAGCCATGGGACAGCGGGGAACTATGGCTACACCTTC.

This clonotype came up many times. The rearrangement uses TRBV3-1 and TRBJ1-1; 8 nucleotides line up with TRBD1. This CDR3 has 13 amino acids. The germline V gene has CDR1 LGHDT and CDR2 YNNKEL (reference sequence). V gave up 3 bases and J gave up 6 bases; unmatched junction bases: 3. The CDR3 protein is CASSQTTGAEAFF. CDR3 DNA sequence: TGTGCCAGCAGCCAGACGACAGGGGCTGAAGCTTTCTTT.

By share, this clonotype ranks as medium-sized. The gene calls are TRBV24-1 and TRBJ2-3; weak D call: TRBD2 (6 bases). The germline V gene encodes CDR1 KGHDR and CDR2 SFDVKD. Deletions cut 0 bases from V and 0 bases from J, with 9 bases between. The CDR3 is 16 residues long. CDR3 DNA: TGTGCCACCAGTGATTTGCGGGGGACGAGCACAGATACGCAGTATTTT. Its protein product is CATSDLRGTSTDTQYF.

Judged by abundance, this clonotype is medium-sized. The J gene is TRBJ1-2, the V gene TRBV6-2 or TRBV6-3; no firm D call. The V gene lost 5 bases and the J gene lost 4 bases, with 14 bases spanning the gap. CDR1 MNHEY and CDR2 SVGEGT come from the germline V gene. The CDR3 has 14 residues. The CDR3 coding sequence is TGTGCCAGCAGTCCGGATCCGGAGGGCTATGGCTACACCTTC. The encoded protein is CASSPDPEGYGYTF.

In this sample, this clonotype turned up many times. The V and J genes are TRBV29-1 and TRBJ2-5; 10 bases are a match to TRBD2. Trimming at V came to 4 bases and at J to 4 bases, leaving 9 bases not matched to a gene. Germline values: CDR1 SQVTM, CDR2 ANQGSEA. CDR3 length: 15 amino acids. This chain's CDR3 is CSVAFSSGSSETQYF. In nucleotides, the CDR3 is TGCAGCGTTGCTTTCTCTAGCGGGAGCTCAGAGACCCAGTACTTC.

This clonotype was detected ten times or more. The DNA of the CDR3 is TGCAGCGTTGGTGAGGGGGCAGGGGAGACCCAGTACTTC. Translating gives CSVGEGAGETQYF. The rearrangement joins TRBV29-1 to TRBJ2-5, with TRBD1 matching over 7 bases. V lost 4 bases and J lost 5; bases outside the gene matches: 7. Per the germline V gene, CDR1 is SQVTM and CDR2 is ANQGSEA. This CDR3 region has 13 residues.

This clonotype has a count of ten or more. The gene calls are TRBV4-2 and TRBJ2-7; TRBD1 or TRBD2 may be the D gene (5 bases each). Trimming cost V 2 bases and J 2 bases, with 10 bases left between them. The germline gives CDR1 LGHNA, CDR2 YNFKEQ. This CDR3 spans 14 amino acids. CDR3 DNA sequence: TGTGCCAGCAGCCAACCGGGACCAACCTACGAGCAGTACTTC. It is translated as CASSQPGPTYEQYF.

This clonotype was seen a handful of times. The J gene is TRBJ1-5, the V gene TRBV7-8; D ambiguous. V lost 4 bases and J 2 bases, leaving 6 bases between the germline ends. Germline CDR1 is SGHVS and CDR2 is FQNEAQ. This CDR3 has 13 residues. The CDR3: CASSWAGNQPQHF. For the CDR3, the DNA is TGTGCCAGCAGCTGGGCGGGCAATCAGCCCCAGCATTTT.

This clonotype showed up many times. This chain joins TRBV6-2 or TRBV6-3 and TRBJ2-1; 7 nucleotides line up with TRBD2. Germline values: CDR1 MNHEY, CDR2 SVGEGT. V trimming: 2 bases; J trimming: 4 bases; junction bases outside the gene matches: 5. This CDR3 has 15 amino acids. The CDR3 DNA sequence: TGTGCCAGCAGTTACGGAGCGGGGTTTTACAATGAGCAGTTCTTC. Translated: CASSYGAGFYNEQFF.

Many counts were recorded for this clonotype. The gene calls are TRBV18 and TRBJ1-2; D is ambiguous. The CDR3 length is 13 residues. V lost 3 bases and J 2 bases, leaving 7 bases between the germline ends. Germline V gene data show CDR1 as KGHSH and CDR2 as LQKENI. The CDR3 DNA sequence: TGTGCCAGCTCACCCGGGTCAAACTATGGCTACACCTTC. Residues: CASSPGSNYGYTF. Variable domain in full (rest from reference TRBV18 and TRBJ1-2): NAGVMQNPRHLVRRRGQEARLRCSPMKGHSHVYWYRQLPEEGLKFMVYLQKENIIDESGMPKERFSAEFPKEGPSILRIQQVVRGDSAAYFCASSPGSNYGYTFGSGTRLTVV.

This clonotype was counted at least ten times. The V call is TRBV9, the J call TRBJ2-5, with D unresolved. The CDR3 covers 16 residues. The V and J ends lost 0 bases and 7 bases respectively, with 19 bases between them. CDR1 and CDR2 (germline): SGDLS, YYNGEE. The CDR3, as DNA: TGTGCCAGCAGCGTAGGTTCTACACGGCCGTTAGGGACCCAGTACTTC. It is translated as CASSVGSTRPLGTQYF.

This clonotype ranks as large. The V gene is TRBV27, the J gene TRBJ2-7; the D call may be TRBD1 or TRBD2 (5 bases each). The ends were cut back, 3 bases at V and 4 bases at J, with 16 bases in the middle. In germline, CDR1 is MNHEY, CDR2 SMNVEV (reference sequence). The CDR3 covers 15 residues. The CDR3 sequence is CASSLFRGQSYEQYF. DNA for the CDR3: TGTGCCAGCAGTTTGTTTCGGGGCCAGAGTTACGAGCAGTACTTC.

The chain uses TRBV7-2 and TRBJ2-5, with D unclear. CDR3 length: 15 amino acids. Trimming pared 0 bases from V and 1 base from J, leaving 9 bases between. Germline V gives CDR1 SGHTA, CDR2 FQGNSA. In nucleotides, the CDR3 is TGTGCCAGCAGCTTAGCGCGGACGGTCCAAGAGACCCAGTACTTC. Translating gives CASSLARTVQETQYF.

This clonotype was counted many times. The chain has TRBV12-2 and TRBJ2-7; TRBD2, as called in the table, went unchecked against the DNA. TRBV12-2 is shown as a pseudogene. The CDR3 has 17 amino acids. The CDR3 protein is CASRPPGGTSSSYEQYF. DNA for the CDR3: TGTGCAAGTCGCCCTCCTGGAGGGACTTCGAGCTCCTACGAGCAGTACTTC.

This clonotype has ten or more counts. The chain employs TRBV7-3 and TRBJ2-2; TRBD2 matches 9 bases. From germline, CDR1 is SGHTA and CDR2 FQGTGA. This CDR3 region has 17 residues. The J segment lost 1 base and the V segment lost 1 base, leaving 4 bases of the junction unmatched. CDR3 loop: CASSLSPTSGNTGELFF. As DNA, the CDR3 is TGTGCCAGCAGCTTAAGTCCGACTAGCGGGAACACCGGGGAGCTGTTTTTT.

This clonotype is medium-sized (0.01 to 0.1%) in the sample. This chain links TRBV20-1 with TRBJ2-7, with D perhaps given as TRBD1 or TRBD2 (5 bases each). Trimming left V 6 bases short and J 2 bases short, with 14 bases between. Germline V gene lookup returns CDR1 DFQATT and CDR2 SNEGSKA (reference sequence). The CDR3 runs 13 residues. CDR3 in DNA: TGCAGTGCCACCCGGGACGGCCCCTACGAGCAGTACTTC. It translates to CSATRDGPYEQYF.

This rearrangement joins TRBV29-1 to TRBJ1-1; D remains ambiguous. The V end was cut by 0 bases, the J end by 4 bases, with 9 bases between. Germline CDR1 and CDR2: SQVTM and ANQGSEA. The CDR3 consists of 13 residues. CDR3: CSVEDREGTEAFF. In DNA form, the CDR3 reads TGCAGCGTTGAAGACAGAGAGGGCACTGAAGCTTTCTTT. Full variable domain (rest looked up from reference TRBV29-1 and TRBJ1-1): SAVISQKPSRDICQRGTSLTIQCQVDSQVTMMFWYRQQPGQSLTLIATANQGSEATYESGFVIDKFPISRPNLTFSTLTVSNMSPEDSSIYLCSVEDREGTEAFFGQGTRLTVV.

There are many counts of this clonotype. The V gene is TRBV21-1, the J gene TRBJ2-1; the table's TRBD2 call for D was not verified on the DNA. TRBV21-1 is annotated as a pseudogene. The CDR3 is 23 amino acids. The CDR3 sequence is CASSTLKLAGGHYDAWIYNEQFF. DNA of the CDR3: TGTGCCAGCAGCACCCTTAAACTAGCGGGAGGCCACTATGACGCGTGGATCTACAATGAGCAGTTCTTC.

The V and J genes are TRBV6-5 and TRBJ2-1; TRBD1 matches at 9 bases. The trim removed 6 bases at V and 9 bases at J, leaving 12 bases unmatched. This CDR3 is built from 15 residues. The germline V gene encodes CDR1 MNHEY and CDR2 SVGAGI. The chain's CDR3 is CASSRDRGSLSEQFF. In DNA form, the CDR3 reads TGTGCCAGCAGCCGAGACAGGGGGTCTCTTAGTGAGCAGTTCTTC.

This clonotype came up a few times. The chain combines TRBV7-2 with TRBJ2-3, with no clear D. The V and J ends lost 3 bases and 3 bases respectively, with 16 bases between them. The CDR3 covers 16 residues. Germline CDR1 and CDR2: SGHTA and FQGNSA. The CDR3 protein is CASSFDLGSATDTQYF. The DNA of the CDR3 is TGTGCCAGCAGCTTCGACCTAGGGTCAGCTACAGATACGCAGTATTTT.